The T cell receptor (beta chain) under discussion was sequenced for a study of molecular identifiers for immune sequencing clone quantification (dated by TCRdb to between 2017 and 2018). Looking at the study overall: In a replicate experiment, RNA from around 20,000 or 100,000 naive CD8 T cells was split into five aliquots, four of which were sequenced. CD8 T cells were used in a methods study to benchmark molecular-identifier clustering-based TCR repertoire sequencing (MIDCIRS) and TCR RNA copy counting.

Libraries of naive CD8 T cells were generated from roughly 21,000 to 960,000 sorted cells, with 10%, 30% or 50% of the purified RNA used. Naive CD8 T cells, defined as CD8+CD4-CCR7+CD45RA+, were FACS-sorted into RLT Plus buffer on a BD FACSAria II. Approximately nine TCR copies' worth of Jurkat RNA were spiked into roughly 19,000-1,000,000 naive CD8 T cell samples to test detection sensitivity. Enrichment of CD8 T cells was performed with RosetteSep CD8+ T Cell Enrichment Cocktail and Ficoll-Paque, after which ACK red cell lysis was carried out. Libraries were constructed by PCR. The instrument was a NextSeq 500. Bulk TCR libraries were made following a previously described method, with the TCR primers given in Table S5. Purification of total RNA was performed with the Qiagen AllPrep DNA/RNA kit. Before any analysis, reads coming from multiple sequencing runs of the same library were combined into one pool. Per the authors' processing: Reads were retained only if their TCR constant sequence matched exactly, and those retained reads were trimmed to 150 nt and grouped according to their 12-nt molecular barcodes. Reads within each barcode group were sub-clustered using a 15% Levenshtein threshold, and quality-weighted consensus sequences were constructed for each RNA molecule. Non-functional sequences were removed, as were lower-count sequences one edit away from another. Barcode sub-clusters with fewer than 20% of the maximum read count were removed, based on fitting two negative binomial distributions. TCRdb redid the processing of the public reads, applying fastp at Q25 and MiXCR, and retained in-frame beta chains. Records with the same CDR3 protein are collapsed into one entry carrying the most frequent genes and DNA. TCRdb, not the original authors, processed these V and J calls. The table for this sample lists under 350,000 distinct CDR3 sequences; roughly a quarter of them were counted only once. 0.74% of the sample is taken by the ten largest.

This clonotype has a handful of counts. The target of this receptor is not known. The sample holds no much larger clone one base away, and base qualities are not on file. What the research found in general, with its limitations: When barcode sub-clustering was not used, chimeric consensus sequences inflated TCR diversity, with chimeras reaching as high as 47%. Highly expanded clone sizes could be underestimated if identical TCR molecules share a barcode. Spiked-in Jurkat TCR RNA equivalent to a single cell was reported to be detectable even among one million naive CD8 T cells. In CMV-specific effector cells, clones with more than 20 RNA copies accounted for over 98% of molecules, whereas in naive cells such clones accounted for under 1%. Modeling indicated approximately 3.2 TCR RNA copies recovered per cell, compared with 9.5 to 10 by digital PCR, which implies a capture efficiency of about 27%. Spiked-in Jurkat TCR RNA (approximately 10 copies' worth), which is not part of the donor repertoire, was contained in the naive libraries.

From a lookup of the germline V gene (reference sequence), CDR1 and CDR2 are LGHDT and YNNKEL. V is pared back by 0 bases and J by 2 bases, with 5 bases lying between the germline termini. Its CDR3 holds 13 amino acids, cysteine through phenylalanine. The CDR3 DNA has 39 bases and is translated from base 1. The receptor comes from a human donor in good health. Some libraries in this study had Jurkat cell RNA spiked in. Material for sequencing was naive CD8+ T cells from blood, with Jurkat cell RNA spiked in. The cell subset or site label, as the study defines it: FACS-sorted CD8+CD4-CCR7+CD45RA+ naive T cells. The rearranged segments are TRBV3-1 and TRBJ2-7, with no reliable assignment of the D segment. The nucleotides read TGTGCCAGCAGCCAAGATGGGGCCTACGAGCAGTACTTC. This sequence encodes CASSQDGAYEQYF.